This T cell receptor (beta chain) was retrieved from a study of OX40 agonist ivuxolimab in advanced cancers. Background on the study: The dose-escalation cohort was about 83% male, with a mean age of about 60 years, ranging roughly 20 to 80. Whole-study findings and limits: There were also nonresponders showing low normalized T-cell clonal expansion.

V shed 4 bases and J shed 2 bases, with 9 bases lying between them. Looked up from germline, CDR1 is SQVTM and CDR2 is ANQGSEA. The CDR3 covers 12 residues. Sampled blood was obtained at baseline, cycle 4 day 1, and cycle 7 day 1. The assay was immunoSEQ multiplex PCR, and TCRdb's table has in-frame clones only and misses some. Here the sample spans 40,000 or so clones, about 72% being singletons. Regarding this clone: Its antigen is as yet unknown. Other DNA sequences in this sample translate to the same CDR3.

The clonotype comes from an adult with an advanced solid tumor such as melanoma, head and neck, liver or kidney cancer. The sequencing used CD4+ or CD8+ T cells sorted from blood, collected in a trial of the OX40 agonist ivuxolimab. This chain links TRBV29-1 with TRBJ2-7; tentative D call: TRBD2 (6 bases). The CDR3 sequence: CSVASGAYEQYF. The CDR3 nucleotides read TGCAGCGTTGCTTCGGGGGCCTACGAGCAGTACTTC.